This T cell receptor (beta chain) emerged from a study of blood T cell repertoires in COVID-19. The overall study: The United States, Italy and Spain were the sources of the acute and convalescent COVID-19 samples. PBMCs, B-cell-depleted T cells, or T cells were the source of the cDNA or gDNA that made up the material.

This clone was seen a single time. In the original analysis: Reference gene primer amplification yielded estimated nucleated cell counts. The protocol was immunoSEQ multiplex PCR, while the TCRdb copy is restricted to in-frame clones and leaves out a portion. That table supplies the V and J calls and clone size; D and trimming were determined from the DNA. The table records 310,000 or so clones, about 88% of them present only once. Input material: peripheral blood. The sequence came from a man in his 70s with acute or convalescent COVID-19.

CDR3 sequence: CASSVGPSAGDEQYF. The CDR3 nucleotides are TGTGCCAGCAGCGTGGGACCTAGCGCCGGGGACGAGCAGTACTTC. The J gene is TRBJ2-7, the V gene TRBV9; tentative D call: TRBD2 (6 bases). The V gene's germline CDR1 is SGDLS and CDR2 YYNGEE. The CDR3 is 15 amino acids. V lost 2 bases, J lost 5 bases, and 17 bases lay in between.